This TCR beta chain stems from a study of blood T cells in healthy people across ages. Across the study: There was about one barcoded beta molecule captured by template switching per two T cells. Study results and limitations: It was not possible, with unsorted PBMCs, to conclusively compare naive and antigen-experienced cells.

The second PCR ran about 6 to 12 cycles with a sample-barcoded 5' primer and J-beta primers. One entry per CDR3 protein, called by TCRdb with MiXCR from the 5' RACE reads. The sample lists almost 550,000 distinct CDR3 sequences; about 25% were seen once. This CDR3 has 17 residues. V trimming: 0 bases; J trimming: 8 bases; junction bases outside the gene matches: 6. Germline lookup yields CDR1 MNHEY and CDR2 SVGEGT. For this clonotype: Its target is unknown.

In each sample, at least 6.5 million PBMCs were isolated. The same data also went into a second study, on T cells of mothers and their children. That report notes: Versus unrelated pairs, overlap was slightly higher in related mother-child pairs, without reaching significance.

The sequence came from a boy aged 10-17 years in good health. Source material: blood. This chain connects TRBV6-2 or TRBV6-3 to TRBJ2-1; TRBD2 matches at 14 bases. CDR3 in amino acids: CASSYSTWTSGRYEQFF. The DNA for the CDR3 is TGTGCCAGCAGTTACTCGACGTGGACTAGCGGGAGGTATGAGCAGTTCTTC.